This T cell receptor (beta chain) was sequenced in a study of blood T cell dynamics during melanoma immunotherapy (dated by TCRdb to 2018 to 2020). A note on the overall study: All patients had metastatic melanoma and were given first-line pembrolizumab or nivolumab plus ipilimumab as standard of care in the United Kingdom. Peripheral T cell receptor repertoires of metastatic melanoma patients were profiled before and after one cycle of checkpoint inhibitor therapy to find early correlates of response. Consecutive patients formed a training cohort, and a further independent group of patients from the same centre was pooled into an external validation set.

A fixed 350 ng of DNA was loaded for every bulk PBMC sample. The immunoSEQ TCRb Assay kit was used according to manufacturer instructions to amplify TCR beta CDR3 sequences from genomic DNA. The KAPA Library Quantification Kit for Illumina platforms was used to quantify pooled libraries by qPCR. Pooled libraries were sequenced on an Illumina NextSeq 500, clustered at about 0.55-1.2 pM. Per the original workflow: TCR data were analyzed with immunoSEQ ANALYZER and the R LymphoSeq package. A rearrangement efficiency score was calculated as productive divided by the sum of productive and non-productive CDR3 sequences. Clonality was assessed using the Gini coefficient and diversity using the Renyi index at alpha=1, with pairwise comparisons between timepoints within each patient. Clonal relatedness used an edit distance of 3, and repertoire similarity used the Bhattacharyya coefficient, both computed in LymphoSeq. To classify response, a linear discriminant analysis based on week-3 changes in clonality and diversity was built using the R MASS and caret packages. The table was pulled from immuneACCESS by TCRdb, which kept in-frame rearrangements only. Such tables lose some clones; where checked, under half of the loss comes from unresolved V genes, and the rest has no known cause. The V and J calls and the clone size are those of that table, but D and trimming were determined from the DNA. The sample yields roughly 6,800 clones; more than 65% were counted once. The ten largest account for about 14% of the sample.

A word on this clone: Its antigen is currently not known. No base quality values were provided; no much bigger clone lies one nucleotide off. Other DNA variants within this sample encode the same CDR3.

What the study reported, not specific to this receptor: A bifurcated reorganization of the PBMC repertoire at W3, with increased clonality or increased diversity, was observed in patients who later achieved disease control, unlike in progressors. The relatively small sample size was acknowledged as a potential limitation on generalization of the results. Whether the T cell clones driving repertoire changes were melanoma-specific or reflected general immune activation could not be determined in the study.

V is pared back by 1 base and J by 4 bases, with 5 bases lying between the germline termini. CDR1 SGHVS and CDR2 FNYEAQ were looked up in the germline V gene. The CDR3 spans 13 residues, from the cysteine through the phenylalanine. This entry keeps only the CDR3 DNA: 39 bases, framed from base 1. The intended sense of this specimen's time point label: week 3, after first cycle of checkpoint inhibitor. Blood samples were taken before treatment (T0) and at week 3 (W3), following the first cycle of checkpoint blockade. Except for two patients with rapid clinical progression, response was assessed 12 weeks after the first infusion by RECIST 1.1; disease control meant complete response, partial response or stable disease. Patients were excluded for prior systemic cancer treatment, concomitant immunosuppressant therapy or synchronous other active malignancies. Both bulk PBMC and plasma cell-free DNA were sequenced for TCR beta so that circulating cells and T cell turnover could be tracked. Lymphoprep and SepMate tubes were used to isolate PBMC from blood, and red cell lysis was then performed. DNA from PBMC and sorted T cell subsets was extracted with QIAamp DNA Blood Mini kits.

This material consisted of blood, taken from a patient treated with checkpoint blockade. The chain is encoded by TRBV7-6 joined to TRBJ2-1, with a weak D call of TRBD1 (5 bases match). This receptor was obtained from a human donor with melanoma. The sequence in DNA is TGTGCCAGCAGCTTAGGACAGTACAATGAGCAGTTCTTC. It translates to CASSLGQYNEQFF.